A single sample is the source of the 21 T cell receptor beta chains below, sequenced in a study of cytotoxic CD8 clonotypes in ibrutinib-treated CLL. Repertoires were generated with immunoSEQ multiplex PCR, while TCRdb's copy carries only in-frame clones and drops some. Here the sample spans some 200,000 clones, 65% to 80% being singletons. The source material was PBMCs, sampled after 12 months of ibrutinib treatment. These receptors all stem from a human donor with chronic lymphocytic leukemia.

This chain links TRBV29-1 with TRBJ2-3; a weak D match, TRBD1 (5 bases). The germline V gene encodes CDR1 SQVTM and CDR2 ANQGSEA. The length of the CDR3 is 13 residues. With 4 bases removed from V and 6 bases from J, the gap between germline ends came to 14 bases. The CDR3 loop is CSVGQGRSDTQYF. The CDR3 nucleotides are TGCAGCGTTGGGCAGGGTCGGTCGGATACGCAGTATTTT.

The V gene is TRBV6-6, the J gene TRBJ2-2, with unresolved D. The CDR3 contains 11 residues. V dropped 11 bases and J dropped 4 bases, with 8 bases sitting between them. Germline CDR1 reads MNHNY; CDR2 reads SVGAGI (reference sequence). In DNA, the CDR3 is TGTGCCTCCGGGTTCACCGGGGAGCTGTTTTTT. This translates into CASGFTGELFF.

This chain's CDR3 is CASSQFSTGDTYEQYF. Here the CDR3 DNA reads TGCGCCAGCAGTCAATTCTCAACAGGGGACACCTACGAGCAGTACTTC. The V gene is TRBV23-1, the J gene TRBJ2-7, with TRBD1 matching 7 bases. TRBV23-1 is filed as an ORF, its function uncertain. The CDR3 runs to 16 residues. The junction had 8 bases not matched to a gene; V was cut back by 1 base and J by 2 bases.

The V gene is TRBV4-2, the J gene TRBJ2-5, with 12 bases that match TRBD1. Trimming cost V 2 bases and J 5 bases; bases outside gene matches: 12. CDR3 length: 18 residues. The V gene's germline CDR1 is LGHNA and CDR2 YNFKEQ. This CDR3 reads CASSQTSIRDRGLETQYF. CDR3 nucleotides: TGTGCCAGCAGCCAAACCTCAATAAGGGACAGGGGGCTGGAGACCCAGTACTTC.

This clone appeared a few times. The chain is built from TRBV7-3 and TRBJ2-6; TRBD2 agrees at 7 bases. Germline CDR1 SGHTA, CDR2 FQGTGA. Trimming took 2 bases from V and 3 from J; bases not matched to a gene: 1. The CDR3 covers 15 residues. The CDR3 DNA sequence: TGTGCCAGCAGCTTACTAGCGGTTGGGGCCAACGTCCTGACTTTC. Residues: CASSLLAVGANVLTF.

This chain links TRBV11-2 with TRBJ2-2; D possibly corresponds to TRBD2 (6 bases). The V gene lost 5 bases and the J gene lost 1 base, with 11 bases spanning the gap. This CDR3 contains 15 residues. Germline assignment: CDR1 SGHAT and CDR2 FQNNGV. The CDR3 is CASSVRLENTGELFF. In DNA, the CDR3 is TGTGCCAGCAGCGTCCGACTAGAGAACACCGGGGAGCTGTTTTTT.

CDR3 protein: CASSAGPTGNTGELFF. CDR3 DNA sequence: TGCGCCAGCAGCGCCGGACCGACAGGGAACACCGGGGAGCTGTTTTTT. The rearrangement uses TRBV5-1 and TRBJ2-2, with D perhaps matching TRBD1 (6 bases). CDR1 and CDR2 (germline): SGHRS, YFSETQ. V was cut by 4 bases and J by 1 base, with 14 bases left in between. This CDR3 has 16 amino acids. The variable domain in full, completed from reference TRBV5-1 and TRBJ2-2, reads KAGVTQTPRYLIKTRGQQVTLSCSPISGHRSVSWYQQTPGQGLQFLFEYFSETQRNKGNFPGRFSGRQFSNSRSEMNVSTLELGDSALYLCASSAGPTGNTGELFFGEGSRLTVL.

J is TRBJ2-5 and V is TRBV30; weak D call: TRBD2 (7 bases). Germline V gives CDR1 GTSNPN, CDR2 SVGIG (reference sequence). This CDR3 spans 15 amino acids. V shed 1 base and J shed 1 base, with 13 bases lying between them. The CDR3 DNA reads TGTGCCTGGAGTGGCTCCCGGGGGGCCCAAGAGACCCAGTACTTC. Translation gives CAWSGSRGAQETQYF. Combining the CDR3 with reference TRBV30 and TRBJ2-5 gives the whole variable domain SQTIHQWPATLVQPVGSPLSLECTVEGTSNPNLYWYRQAAGRGLQLLFYSVGIGQISSEVPQNLSASRPQDRQFILSSKKLLLSDSGFYLCAWSGSRGAQETQYFGPGTRLLVL.

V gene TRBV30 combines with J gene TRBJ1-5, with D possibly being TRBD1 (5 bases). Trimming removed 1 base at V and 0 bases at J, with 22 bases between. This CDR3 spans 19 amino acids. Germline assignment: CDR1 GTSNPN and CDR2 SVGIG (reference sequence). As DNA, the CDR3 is TGTGCCTGGAGTGGAGGTACGGGGGATTCGGTCTATAGCAATCAGCCCCAGCATTTT. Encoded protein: CAWSGGTGDSVYSNQPQHF.

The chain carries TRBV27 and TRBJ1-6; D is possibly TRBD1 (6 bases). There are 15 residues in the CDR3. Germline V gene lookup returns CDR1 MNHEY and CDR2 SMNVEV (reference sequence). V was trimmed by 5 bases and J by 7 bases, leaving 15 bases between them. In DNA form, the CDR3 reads TGTGCCAGCAGTCCCCTAGGACAGAGCAATTCACCCCTCCACTTT. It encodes CASSPLGQSNSPLHF.

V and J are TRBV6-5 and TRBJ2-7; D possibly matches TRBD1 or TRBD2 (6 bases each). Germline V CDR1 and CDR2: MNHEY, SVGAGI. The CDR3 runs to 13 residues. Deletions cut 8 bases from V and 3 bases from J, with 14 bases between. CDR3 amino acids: CASRRGRNYEQYF. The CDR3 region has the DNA TGTGCCAGCCGTCGGGGGCGGAACTACGAGCAGTACTTC.

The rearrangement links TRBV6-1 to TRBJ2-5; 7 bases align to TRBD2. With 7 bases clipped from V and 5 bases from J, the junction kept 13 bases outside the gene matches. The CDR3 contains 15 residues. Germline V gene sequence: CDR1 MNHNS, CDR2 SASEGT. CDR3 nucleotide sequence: TGTGCCAGCACCCCCATGGGGAGGGGTCGGGAGACCCAGTACTTC. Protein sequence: CASTPMGRGRETQYF.

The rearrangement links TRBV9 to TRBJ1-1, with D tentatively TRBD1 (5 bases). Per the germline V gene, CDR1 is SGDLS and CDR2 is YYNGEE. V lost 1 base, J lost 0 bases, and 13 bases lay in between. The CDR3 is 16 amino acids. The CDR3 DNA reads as TGTGCCAGCAGCGTAAGCAGGGAGGATATGAACACTGAAGCTTTCTTT. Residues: CASSVSREDMNTEAFF.

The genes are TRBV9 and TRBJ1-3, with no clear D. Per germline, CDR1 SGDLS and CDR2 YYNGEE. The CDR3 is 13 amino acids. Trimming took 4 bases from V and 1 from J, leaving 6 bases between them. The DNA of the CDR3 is TGTGCCAGCAGCTACTCGTCTGGAAACACCATATATTTT. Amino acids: CASSYSSGNTIYF.

DNA for the CDR3: TGTGCCAGCTCACCACCGCAGGGAAGGGAGGGCAATTCACCCCTCCACTTT. Its protein is CASSPPQGREGNSPLHF. This sequence joins TRBV18 and TRBJ1-6; the D gene is possibly TRBD1 (5 bases). The CDR3 runs 17 residues. V was cut by 0 bases and J by 7 bases, with 16 bases left in between. From germline, CDR1 is KGHSH and CDR2 LQKENI.

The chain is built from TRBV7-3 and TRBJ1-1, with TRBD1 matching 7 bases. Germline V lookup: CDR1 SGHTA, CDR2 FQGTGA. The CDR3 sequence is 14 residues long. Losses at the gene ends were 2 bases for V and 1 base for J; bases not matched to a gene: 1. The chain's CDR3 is CASSLAGGNTEAFF. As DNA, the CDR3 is TGTGCCAGCAGCTTAGCAGGGGGGAACACTGAAGCTTTCTTT.

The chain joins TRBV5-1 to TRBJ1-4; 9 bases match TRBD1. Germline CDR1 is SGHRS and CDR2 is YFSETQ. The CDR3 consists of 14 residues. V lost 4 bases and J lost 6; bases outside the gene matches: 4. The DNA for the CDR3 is TGCGCCAGCAGCGCCGGGACAGGGTATGAAAAACTGTTTTTT. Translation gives CASSAGTGYEKLFF.

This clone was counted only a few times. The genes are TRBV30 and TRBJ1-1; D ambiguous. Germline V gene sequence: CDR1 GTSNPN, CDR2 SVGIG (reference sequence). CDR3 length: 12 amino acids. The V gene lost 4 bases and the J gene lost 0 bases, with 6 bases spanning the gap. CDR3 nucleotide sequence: TGTGCCTGGACAGGTTTGAACACTGAAGCTTTCTTT. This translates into CAWTGLNTEAFF.

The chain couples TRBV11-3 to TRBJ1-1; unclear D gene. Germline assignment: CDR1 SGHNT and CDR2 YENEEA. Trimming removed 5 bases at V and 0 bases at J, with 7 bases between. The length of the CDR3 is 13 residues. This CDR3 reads CASSLAMNTEAFF. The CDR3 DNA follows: TGTGCCAGCAGCCTTGCAATGAACACTGAAGCTTTCTTT.

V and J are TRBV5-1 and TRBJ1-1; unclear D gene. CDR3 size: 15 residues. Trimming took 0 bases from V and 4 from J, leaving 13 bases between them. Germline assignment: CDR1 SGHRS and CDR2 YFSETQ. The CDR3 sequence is CASSLVVGLSTEAFF. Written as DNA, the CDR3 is TGCGCCAGCAGCTTGGTAGTCGGCCTGAGCACTGAAGCTTTCTTT.

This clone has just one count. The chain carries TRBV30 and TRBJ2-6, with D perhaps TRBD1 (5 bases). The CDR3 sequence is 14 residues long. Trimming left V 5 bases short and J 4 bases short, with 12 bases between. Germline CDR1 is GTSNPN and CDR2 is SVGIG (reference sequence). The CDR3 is CAWSTALGANVLTF. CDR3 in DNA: TGTGCCTGGTCGACAGCTCTGGGGGCCAACGTCCTGACTTTC.